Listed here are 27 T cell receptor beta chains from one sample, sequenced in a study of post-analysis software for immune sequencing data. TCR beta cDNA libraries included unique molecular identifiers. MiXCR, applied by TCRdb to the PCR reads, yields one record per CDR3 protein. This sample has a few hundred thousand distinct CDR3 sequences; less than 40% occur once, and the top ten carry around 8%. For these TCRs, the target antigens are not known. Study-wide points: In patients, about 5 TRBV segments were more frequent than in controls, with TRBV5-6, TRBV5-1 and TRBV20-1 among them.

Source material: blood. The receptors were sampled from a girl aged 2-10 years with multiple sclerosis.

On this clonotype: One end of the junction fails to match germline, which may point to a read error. CDR3 amino acids: CTSSQGMDRGGRYNEQFF. The CDR3 nucleotides are TGTACCAGCAGCCAAGGAATGGATCGGGGGGGCCGGTACAATGAGCAGTTCTTC. The gene calls are TRBV3-1 and TRBJ2-1; 8 bases line up with TRBD2. The germline V gene encodes CDR1 LGHDT and CDR2 YNNKEL (reference sequence). The CDR3 has 18 residues.

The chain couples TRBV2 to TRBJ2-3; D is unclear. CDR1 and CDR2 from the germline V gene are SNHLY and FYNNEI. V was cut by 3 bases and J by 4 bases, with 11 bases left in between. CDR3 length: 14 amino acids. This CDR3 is CASSESGYADTQYF. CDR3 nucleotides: TGTGCCAGCAGTGAGTCGGGTTACGCAGATACGCAGTATTTT.

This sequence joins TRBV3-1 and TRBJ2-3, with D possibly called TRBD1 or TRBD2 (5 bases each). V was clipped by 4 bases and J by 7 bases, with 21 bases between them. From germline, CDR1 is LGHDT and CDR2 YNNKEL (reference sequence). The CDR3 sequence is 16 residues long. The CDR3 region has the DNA TGTGCCAGCAGCCCCGGGACCGGCTTTTCGATGTATACGCAGTATTTT. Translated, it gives CASSPGTGFSMYTQYF.

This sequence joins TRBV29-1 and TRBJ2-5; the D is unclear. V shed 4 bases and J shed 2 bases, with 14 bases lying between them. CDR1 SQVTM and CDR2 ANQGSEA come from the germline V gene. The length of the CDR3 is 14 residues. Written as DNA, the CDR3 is TGCAGCGTTGGGGGAAGGTTCCGTCAAGAGACCCAGTACTTC. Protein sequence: CSVGGRFRQETQYF.

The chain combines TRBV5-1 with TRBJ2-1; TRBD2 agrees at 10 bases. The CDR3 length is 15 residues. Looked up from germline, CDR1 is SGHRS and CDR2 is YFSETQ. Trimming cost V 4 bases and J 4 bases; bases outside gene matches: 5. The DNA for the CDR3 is TGCGCCAGCAGCCCGAGCGGGGGGGTGTACAATGAGCAGTTCTTC. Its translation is CASSPSGGVYNEQFF.

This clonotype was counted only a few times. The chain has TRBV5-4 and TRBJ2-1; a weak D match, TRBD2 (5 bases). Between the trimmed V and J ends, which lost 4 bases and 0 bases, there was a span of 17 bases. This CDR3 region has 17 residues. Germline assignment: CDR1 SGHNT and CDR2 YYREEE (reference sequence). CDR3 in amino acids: CASSRNTGMSSYNEQFF. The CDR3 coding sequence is TGTGCCAGCAGCCGGAACACGGGAATGAGCTCCTACAATGAGCAGTTCTTC.

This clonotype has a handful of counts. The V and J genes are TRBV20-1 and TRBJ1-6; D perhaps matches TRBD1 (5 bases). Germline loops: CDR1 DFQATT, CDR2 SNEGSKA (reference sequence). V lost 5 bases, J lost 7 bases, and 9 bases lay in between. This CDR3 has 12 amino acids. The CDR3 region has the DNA TGCAGTGCTGGCCCAGGGAATTCACCCCTCCACTTT. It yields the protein CSAGPGNSPLHF.

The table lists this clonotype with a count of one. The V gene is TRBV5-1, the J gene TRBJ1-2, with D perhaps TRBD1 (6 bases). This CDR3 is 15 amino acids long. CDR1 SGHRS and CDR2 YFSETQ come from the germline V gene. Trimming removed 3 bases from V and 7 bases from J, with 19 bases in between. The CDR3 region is CASSSTRGGVFGYTF. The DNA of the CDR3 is TGCGCCAGCAGCTCCACTAGGGGGGGCGTATTTGGCTACACCTTC.

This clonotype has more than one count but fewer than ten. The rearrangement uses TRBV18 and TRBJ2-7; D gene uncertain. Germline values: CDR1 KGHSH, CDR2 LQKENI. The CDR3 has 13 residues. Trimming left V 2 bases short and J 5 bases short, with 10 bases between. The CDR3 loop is CASSPAFGDEQYF. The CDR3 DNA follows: TGTGCCAGCTCACCAGCTTTCGGTGACGAGCAGTACTTC.

The CDR3 region is CASSLDQRGFETQYF. CDR3 sequence (DNA): TGTGCCAGCAGCTTGGATCAGCGGGGTTTTGAGACCCAGTACTTC. The V call is TRBV5-4, the J call TRBJ2-5, with TRBD2 identical over 7 bases. Unmatched junction bases numbered 7, after V lost 0 bases and J lost 5 bases. Looked up from germline, CDR1 is SGHNT and CDR2 is YYREEE (reference sequence). CDR3 size: 15 residues. Based on the CDR3 plus reference TRBV5-4 and TRBJ2-5, the full variable domain is ETGVTQSPTHLIKTRGQQVTLRCSSQSGHNTVSWYQQALGQGPQFIFQYYREEENGRGNFPPRFSGLQFPNYSSELNVNALELDDSALYLCASSLDQRGFETQYFGPGTRLLVL.

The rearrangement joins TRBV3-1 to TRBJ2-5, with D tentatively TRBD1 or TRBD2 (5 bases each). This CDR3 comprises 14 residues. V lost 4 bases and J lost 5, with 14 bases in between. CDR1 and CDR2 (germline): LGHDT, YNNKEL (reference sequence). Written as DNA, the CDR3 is TGTGCCAGCAGCCCCGGGACCCTTAAGGAGACCCAGTACTTC. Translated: CASSPGTLKETQYF.

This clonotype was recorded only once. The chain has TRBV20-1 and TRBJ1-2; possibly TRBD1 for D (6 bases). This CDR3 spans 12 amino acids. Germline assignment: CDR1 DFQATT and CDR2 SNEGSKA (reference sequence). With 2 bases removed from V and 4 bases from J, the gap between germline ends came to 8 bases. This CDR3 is CSARLGGYGYTF. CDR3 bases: TGCAGTGCTAGACTAGGGGGCTATGGCTACACCTTC.

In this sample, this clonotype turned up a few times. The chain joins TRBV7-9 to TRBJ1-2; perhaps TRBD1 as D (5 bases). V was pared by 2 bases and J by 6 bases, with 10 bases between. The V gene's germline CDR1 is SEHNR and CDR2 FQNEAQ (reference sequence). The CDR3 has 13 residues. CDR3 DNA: TGTGCCAGCAGCTTAAGGGGAGGGAATGGCTACACCTTC. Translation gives CASSLRGGNGYTF. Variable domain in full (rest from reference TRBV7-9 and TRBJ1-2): DTGVSQNPRHKITKRGQNVTFRCDPISEHNRLYWYRQTLGQGPEFLTYFQNEAQLEKSRLLSDRFSAERPKGSFSTLEIQRTEQGDSAMYLCASSLRGGNGYTFGSGTRLTVV.

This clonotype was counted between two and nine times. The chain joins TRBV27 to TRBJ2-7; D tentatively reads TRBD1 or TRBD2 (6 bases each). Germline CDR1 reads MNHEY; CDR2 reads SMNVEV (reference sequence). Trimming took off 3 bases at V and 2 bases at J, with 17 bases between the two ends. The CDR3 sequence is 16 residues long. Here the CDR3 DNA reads TGTGCCAGCAGTTTTGGAGGGGGGACTCTCACCTACGAGCAGTACTTC. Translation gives CASSFGGGTLTYEQYF.

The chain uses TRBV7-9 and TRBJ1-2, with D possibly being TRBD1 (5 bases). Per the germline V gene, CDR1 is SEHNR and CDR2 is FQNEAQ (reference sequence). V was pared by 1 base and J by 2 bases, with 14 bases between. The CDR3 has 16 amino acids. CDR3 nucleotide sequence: TGTGCCAGCAGCTTAGGGCGTAGGGGTCCGAACTATGGCTACACCTTC. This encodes CASSLGRRGPNYGYTF.

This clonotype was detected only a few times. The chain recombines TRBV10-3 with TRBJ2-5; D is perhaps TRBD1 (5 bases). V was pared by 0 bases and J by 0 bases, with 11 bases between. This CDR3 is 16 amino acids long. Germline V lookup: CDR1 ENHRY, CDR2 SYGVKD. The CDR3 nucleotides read TGTGCCATCAGTGAGTCTTGGGGCTCGTACCAAGAGACCCAGTACTTC. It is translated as CAISESWGSYQETQYF.

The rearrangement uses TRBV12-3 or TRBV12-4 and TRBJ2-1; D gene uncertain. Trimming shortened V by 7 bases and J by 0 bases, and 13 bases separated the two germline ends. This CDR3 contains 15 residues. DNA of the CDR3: TGTGCCAGCACCGAAGGACGTGGCTCCTACAATGAGCAGTTCTTC. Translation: CASTEGRGSYNEQFF.

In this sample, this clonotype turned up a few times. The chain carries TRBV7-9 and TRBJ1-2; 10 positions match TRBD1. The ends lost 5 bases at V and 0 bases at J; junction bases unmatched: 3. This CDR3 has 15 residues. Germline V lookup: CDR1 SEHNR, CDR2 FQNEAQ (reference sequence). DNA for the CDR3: TGTGCCAGCAGCGCCGGGACAGGGGCTAACTATGGCTACACCTTC. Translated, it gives CASSAGTGANYGYTF.

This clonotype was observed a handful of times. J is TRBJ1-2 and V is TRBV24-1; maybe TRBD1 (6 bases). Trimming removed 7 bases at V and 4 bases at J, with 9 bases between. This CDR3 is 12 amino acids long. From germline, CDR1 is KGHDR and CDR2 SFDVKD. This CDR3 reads CATSTGSYGYTF. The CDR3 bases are TGTGCCACCAGCACAGGGTCCTATGGCTACACCTTC.

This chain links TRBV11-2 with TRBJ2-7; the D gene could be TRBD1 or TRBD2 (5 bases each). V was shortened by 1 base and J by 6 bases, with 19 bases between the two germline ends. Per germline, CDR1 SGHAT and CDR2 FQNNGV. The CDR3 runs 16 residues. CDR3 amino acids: CASSLGLVGRSGEQYF. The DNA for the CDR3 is TGTGCCAGCAGCTTAGGGCTCGTGGGACGGTCGGGCGAGCAGTACTTC.

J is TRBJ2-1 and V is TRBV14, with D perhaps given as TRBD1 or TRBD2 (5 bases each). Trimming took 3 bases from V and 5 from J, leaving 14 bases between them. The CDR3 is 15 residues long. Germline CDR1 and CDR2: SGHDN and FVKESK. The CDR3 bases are TGTGCCAGCAGCCACCGGGACCCCTATCACAATGAGCAGTTCTTC. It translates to CASSHRDPYHNEQFF.

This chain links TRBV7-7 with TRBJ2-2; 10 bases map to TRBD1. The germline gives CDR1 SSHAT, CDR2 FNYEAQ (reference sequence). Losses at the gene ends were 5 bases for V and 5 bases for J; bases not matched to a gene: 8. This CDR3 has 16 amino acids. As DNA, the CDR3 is TGTGCCAGCAGCCTCACCGGGACAGGGGTGACCGGGGAGCTGTTTTTT. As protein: CASSLTGTGVTGELFF.

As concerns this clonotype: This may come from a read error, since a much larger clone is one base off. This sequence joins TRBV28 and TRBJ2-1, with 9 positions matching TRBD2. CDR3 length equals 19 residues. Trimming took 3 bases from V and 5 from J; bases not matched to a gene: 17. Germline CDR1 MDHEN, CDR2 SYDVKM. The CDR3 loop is CASSFWFSSVSGGDNEQFF. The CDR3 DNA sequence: TGTGCCAGCAGTTTCTGGTTCAGTTCGGTTAGCGGGGGTGACAATGAGCAGTTCTTC. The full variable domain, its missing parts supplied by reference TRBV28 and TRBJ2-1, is DVKVTQSSRYLVKRTGEKVFLECVQDMDHENMFWYRQDPGLGLRLIYFSYDVKMKEKGDIPEGYSVSREKKERFSLILESASTNQTSMYLCASSFWFSSVSGGDNEQFFGPGTRLTVL.

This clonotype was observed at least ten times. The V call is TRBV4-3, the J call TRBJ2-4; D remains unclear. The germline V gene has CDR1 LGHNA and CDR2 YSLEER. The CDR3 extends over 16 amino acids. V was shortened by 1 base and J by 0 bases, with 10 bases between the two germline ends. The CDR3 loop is CASSQVVSRAKNIQYF. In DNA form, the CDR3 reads TGCGCCAGCAGCCAAGTTGTTAGCCGAGCCAAAAACATTCAGTACTTC.

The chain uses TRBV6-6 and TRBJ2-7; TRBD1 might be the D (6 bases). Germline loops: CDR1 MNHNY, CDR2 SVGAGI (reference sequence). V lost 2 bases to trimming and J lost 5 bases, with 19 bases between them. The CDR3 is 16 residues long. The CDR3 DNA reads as TGTGCCAGCAGTTACCCCTCCGGACAGCGAAGCAACGAGCAGTACTTC. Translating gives CASSYPSGQRSNEQYF.

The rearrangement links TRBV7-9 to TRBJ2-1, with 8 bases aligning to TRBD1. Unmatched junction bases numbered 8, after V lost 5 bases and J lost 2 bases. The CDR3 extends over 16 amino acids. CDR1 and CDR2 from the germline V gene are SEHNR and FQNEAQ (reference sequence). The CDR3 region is CASSKRQGNAYNEQFF. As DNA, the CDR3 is TGTGCCAGCAGCAAGAGACAGGGGAACGCCTACAATGAGCAGTTCTTC.

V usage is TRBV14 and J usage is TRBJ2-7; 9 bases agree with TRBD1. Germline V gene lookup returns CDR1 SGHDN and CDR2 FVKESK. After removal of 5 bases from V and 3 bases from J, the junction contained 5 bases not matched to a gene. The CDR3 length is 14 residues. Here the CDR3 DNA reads TGTGCCAGCAGCTGGGGACAGGGATTCTACGAGCAGTACTTC. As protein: CASSWGQGFYEQYF.